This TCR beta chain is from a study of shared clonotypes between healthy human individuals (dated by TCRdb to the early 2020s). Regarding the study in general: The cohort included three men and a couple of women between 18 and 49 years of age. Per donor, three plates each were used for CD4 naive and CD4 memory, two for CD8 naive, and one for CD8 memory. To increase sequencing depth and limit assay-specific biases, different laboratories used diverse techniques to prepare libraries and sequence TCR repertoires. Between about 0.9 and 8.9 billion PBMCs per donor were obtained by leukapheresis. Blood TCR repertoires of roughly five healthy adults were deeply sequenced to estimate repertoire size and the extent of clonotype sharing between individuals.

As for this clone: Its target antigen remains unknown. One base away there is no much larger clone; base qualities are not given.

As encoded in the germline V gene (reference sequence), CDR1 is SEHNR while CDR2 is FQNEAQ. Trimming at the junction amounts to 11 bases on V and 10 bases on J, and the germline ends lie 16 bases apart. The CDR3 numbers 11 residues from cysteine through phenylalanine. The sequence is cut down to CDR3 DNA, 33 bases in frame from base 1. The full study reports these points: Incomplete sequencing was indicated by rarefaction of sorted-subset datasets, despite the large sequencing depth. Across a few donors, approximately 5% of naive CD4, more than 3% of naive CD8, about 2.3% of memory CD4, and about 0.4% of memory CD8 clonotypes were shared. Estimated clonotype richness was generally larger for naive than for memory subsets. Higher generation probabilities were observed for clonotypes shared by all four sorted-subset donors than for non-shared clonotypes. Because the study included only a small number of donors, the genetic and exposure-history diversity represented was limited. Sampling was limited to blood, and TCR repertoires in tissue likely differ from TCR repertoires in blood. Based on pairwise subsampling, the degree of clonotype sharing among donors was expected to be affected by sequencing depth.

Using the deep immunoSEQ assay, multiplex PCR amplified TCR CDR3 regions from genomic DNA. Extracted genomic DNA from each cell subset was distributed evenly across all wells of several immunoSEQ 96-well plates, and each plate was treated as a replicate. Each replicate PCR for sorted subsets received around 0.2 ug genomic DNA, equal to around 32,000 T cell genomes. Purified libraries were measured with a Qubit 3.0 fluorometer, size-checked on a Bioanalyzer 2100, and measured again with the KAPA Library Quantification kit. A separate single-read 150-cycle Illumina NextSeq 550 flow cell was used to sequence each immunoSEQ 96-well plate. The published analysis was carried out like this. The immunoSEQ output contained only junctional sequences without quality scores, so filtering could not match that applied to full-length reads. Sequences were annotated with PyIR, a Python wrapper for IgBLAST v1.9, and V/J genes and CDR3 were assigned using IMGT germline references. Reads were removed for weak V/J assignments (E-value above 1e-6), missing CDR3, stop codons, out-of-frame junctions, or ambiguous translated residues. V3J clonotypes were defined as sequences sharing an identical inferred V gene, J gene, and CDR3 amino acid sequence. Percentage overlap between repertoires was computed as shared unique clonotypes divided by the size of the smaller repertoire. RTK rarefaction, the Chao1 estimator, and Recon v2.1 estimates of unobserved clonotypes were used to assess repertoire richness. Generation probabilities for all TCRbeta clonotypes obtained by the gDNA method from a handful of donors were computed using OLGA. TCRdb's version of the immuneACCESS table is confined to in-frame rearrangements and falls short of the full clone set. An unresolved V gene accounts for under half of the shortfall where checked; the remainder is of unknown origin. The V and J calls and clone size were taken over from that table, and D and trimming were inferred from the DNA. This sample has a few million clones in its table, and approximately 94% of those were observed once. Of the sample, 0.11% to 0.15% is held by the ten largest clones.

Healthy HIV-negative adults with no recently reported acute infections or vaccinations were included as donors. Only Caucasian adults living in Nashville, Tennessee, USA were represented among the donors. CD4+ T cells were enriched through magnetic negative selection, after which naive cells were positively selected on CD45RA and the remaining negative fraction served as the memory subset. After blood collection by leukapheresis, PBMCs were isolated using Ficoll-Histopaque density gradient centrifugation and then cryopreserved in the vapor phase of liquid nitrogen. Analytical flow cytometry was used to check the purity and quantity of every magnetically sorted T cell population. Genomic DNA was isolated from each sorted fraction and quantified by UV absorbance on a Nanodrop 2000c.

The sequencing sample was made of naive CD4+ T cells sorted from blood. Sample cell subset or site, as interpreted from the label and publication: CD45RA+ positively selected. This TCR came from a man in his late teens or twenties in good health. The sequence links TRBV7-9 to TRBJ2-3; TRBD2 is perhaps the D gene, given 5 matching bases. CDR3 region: CAGSPSDAQYF. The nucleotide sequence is TGTGCCGGGAGCCCCTCGGATGCGCAGTATTTT.